Below, one T cell receptor beta chain is given with its context. Its specificity is not known. This sample is part of a study of T cell responses to AZD1222 COVID-19 vaccine. Study-level points and caveats: Across the whole spike, CD4 TCRs peaked at regions 160-218 and 743-854. No repertoire was sampled before or during the peak T cell response, only after it. Baseline testing showed seropositivity in only five to seven AZD1222 recipients. Possibly, clonal diversity was underestimated; donors were largely white British and included more females.

The V gene end was trimmed by 3 bases and the J gene end by 0 bases; junction bases not matched to a gene: 5. The CDR3 consists of 18 residues. Germline values: CDR1 MRHNA, CDR2 SNTAGT. The repertoire was sequenced with immunoSEQ multiplex PCR; TCRdb's copy has only in-frame clones and lacks some. The sample has 75,000 to 100,000 clones; over 75% are singletons. This chain links TRBV6-4 with TRBJ2-1; 13 nucleotides align to TRBD2. This TCR was recovered from an adult in good health. The sequencing used peripheral blood, collected on day 0 of AZD1222 vaccination. This chain's CDR3 is CASSEPRTSGSSYNEQFF. CDR3 nucleotide sequence: TGTGCCAGCAGTGAACCCCGGACTAGCGGGAGCTCCTACAATGAGCAGTTCTTC.